These T cell receptor beta chains were read from a single sample in a study of blood T cell repertoires in COVID-19. Sequencing was performed with immunoSEQ multiplex PCR; in TCRdb, only in-frame clones are kept and a portion is missing. In the table there are roughly 150,000 clones, about four fifths of which are singletons. Sequencing was performed on peripheral blood. These TCRs come from an elderly woman with acute or convalescent COVID-19. The CDR3 runs from the conserved cysteine through the conserved F or W. The D gene is left open where the match is weak. Clone size is not always given. Where it is, it says once, few, many or a class for expanded clones.

J: TRBJ2-1
V: TRBV20-1
size: .
D: .
DNA: TGCAGTGCTAGTTACGGCGGGATGTCCTACAATGAGCAGTTCTTC
CDR3: CSASYGGMSYNEQFF

J: TRBJ2-2
V: TRBV19
size: .
D: TRBD2
DNA: TGTGCCAGTACCACTCACTTTGGGTCTAGCGGACCCACCGGGGAGCTGTTTTTT
CDR3: CASTTHFGSSGPTGELFF

J: TRBJ1-3
V: TRBV9
size: .
D: .
DNA: TGTGCCAGCAGCGTAGCGACTCACGAGTCTTACTCTGGAAACACCATATATTTT
CDR3: CASSVATHESYSGNTIYF

J: TRBJ2-2
V: TRBV19
size: .
D: TRBD1
DNA: TGTGCCAGTAGTAGGCAGGGGGCTACCGGGGAGCTGTTTTTT
CDR3: CASSRQGATGELFF

J: TRBJ2-7
V: TRBV28
size: .
D: .
DNA: TGTGCCAGCATCCGGGTCCTACCCTCCTACGAGCAGTACTTC
CDR3: CASIRVLPSYEQYF

J: TRBJ1-2
V: TRBV4-3
size: .
D: TRBD1
DNA: TGCGCCAGCAGCCTCAGCACGCAGGGGGCAGGATATGGCTACACCTTC
CDR3: CASSLSTQGAGYGYTF

J: TRBJ1-2
V: TRBV28
size: .
D: TRBD1
DNA: TGTGCCAGCACCCTGACAGGGGAGCCCTATGGCTACACCTTC
CDR3: CASTLTGEPYGYTF

J: TRBJ2-3
V: TRBV7-3
size: .
D: .
DNA: TGTGCCAGCAGCTTAATCGGGGACATGGGCACAGATACGCAGTATTTT
CDR3: CASSLIGDMGTDTQYF

J: TRBJ1-6
V: TRBV15
size: .
D: TRBD1
DNA: TGTGCCACCAGCAGAGGAACGACAGGGCTTAATTCACCCCTCCACTTT
CDR3: CATSRGTTGLNSPLHF

J: TRBJ1-1
V: TRBV2
size: .
D: .
DNA: TGTGCCAGCAATGGGGTGCGGGGGACTGAAGCTTTCTTT
CDR3: CASNGVRGTEAFF

J: TRBJ1-2
V: TRBV5-1
size: .
D: TRBD1
DNA: TGCGCCAGCAGCTTAGTGACAGGGGGCATTTCTAACTATGGCTACACCTTC
CDR3: CASSLVTGGISNYGYTF

J: TRBJ1-1
V: TRBV19
size: .
D: .
DNA: TGTGCCAGTAGTATAGGACAGACAATCGAAGCTTTCTTT
CDR3: CASSIGQTIEAFF

J: TRBJ1-2
V: TRBV7-9
size: .
D: TRBD1
DNA: TGTGCCAGCAGCCCGGGGACAGGGGAGTCTGGCTACACCTTC
CDR3: CASSPGTGESGYTF

J: TRBJ2-2
V: TRBV7-6
size: .
D: .
DNA: TGTGCCAGCAGCTTAGGGGGAGCAACAGCAACCGGGGAGCTGTTTTTT
CDR3: CASSLGGATATGELFF

J: TRBJ2-2
V: TRBV30
size: .
D: .
DNA: TGTGCCTGCCCCGCCGGGGACAAGAACACCGGGGAGCTGTTTTTT
CDR3: CACPAGDKNTGELFF

J: TRBJ2-1
V: TRBV2
size: .
D: TRBD2
DNA: TGTGCCAGCAGTGAAGGGACTAGGCCCGACGGTGAGCAGTTCTTC
CDR3: CASSEGTRPDGEQFF

J: TRBJ1-1
V: TRBV6-5
size: .
D: .
DNA: TGTGCCAGCCTACTGAACACTGAAGCTTTCTTT
CDR3: CASLLNTEAFF

J: TRBJ2-2
V: TRBV4-1
size: .
D: .
DNA: TGCGCCAGCAGCCAAGATCGAACGGTAAACACCGGGGAGCTGTTTTTT
CDR3: CASSQDRTVNTGELFF

J: TRBJ2-4
V: TRBV29-1
size: .
D: TRBD2
DNA: TGCAGCGTAACAAGCGGGGACAAAAACATTCAGTACTTC
CDR3: CSVTSGDKNIQYF

J: TRBJ1-1
V: TRBV14
size: .
D: .
DNA: TGTGCCAGCAGCCCCCCGGGGAGGACTGAAGCTTTCTTT
CDR3: CASSPPGRTEAFF

J: TRBJ1-6
V: TRBV14
size: few
D: TRBD1
DNA: TGTGCCAGCAGCTTCAGGGGGCAAAATTCACCCCTCCACTTT
CDR3: CASSFRGQNSPLHF

J: TRBJ1-2
V: TRBV7-9
size: .
D: .
DNA: TGTGCCAGCAGCTTAGGTGGGCGAGACTATGGCTACACCTTC
CDR3: CASSLGGRDYGYTF

J: TRBJ2-2
V: TRBV7-2
size: few
D: TRBD1
DNA: TGTGCCAGCAGCCGGGACAGCACCGGGGAGCTGTTTTTT
CDR3: CASSRDSTGELFF

J: TRBJ1-1
V: TRBV19
size: .
D: .
DNA: TGTGCCAGTAGTTGGTCTGCGGAGAACACTGAAGCTTTCTTT
CDR3: CASSWSAENTEAFF

J: TRBJ2-1
V: TRBV7-9
size: .
D: TRBD1
DNA: TGTGCCAGCAGCCTGGACAGGGGATTCCTCTACAATGAGCAGTTCTTC
CDR3: CASSLDRGFLYNEQFF

J: TRBJ2-3
V: TRBV2
size: few
D: .
DNA: TGTGCCAGCAGTGAAGAAGGGGGGGAGCACACAGATACGCAGTATTTT
CDR3: CASSEEGGEHTDTQYF

J: TRBJ2-7
V: TRBV6-5
size: once
D: .
DNA: TGTGCCAGCAGAAAGGGGCCTTCTTTATACGAGCAGTACTTC
CDR3: CASRKGPSLYEQYF

J: TRBJ2-7
V: TRBV9
size: .
D: .
DNA: TGTGCCAGCAGCAAAGGGACATCCAGTCACGAGCAGTACTTC
CDR3: CASSKGTSSHEQYF

J: TRBJ2-2
V: TRBV7-8
size: .
D: .
DNA: TGTGCCAGCAGCCCCGTTCGGAGGGGGCTGTCGAACACCGGGGAGCTGTTTTTT
CDR3: CASSPVRRGLSNTGELFF

J: TRBJ1-1
V: TRBV6-5
size: .
D: .
DNA: TGTGCCAGCACGAGGAGGGGGAACACTGAAGCTTTCTTT
CDR3: CASTRRGNTEAFF

J: TRBJ2-7
V: TRBV6-5
size: .
D: TRBD1
DNA: TGTGCCAGCAGGGAGGACAGGGGGCTCTACGAGCAGTACTTC
CDR3: CASREDRGLYEQYF

J: TRBJ1-1
V: TRBV9
size: .
D: .
DNA: TGTGCCAGCAGCCCTCAGGACAGAGTGAACACTGAAGCTTTCTTT
CDR3: CASSPQDRVNTEAFF

J: TRBJ1-2
V: TRBV5-6
size: .
D: .
DNA: TGTGCCAGCAGCAGAGAAATACAGGGTAATGGCTACACCTTC
CDR3: CASSREIQGNGYTF

J: TRBJ1-5
V: TRBV19
size: .
D: .
DNA: TGTGCCACCGGGGGGGGGCTCACGCCCCAGCATTTT
CDR3: CATGGGLTPQHF

J: TRBJ2-2
V: TRBV5-1
size: .
D: TRBD1
DNA: TGCGCCAGCAAATACAGGGGGGACGGGGAGCTGTTTTTT
CDR3: CASKYRGDGELFF

J: TRBJ2-7
V: TRBV19
size: .
D: .
DNA: TGTGCCAGTAGTAGAGAACGGGGTGAGCAGTACTTC
CDR3: CASSRERGEQYF

J: TRBJ1-1
V: TRBV5-5
size: .
D: .
DNA: TGTGCCAGCAGCTTGGCAGAGAACACTGAAGCTTTCTTT
CDR3: CASSLAENTEAFF

J: TRBJ2-7
V: TRBV2
size: few
D: .
DNA: TGTGCCAGCAGTGAACGTACAGGCTCAAGCTCCTACGAGCAGTACTTC
CDR3: CASSERTGSSSYEQYF

J: TRBJ2-1
V: TRBV2
size: .
D: .
DNA: TGTGCCAGCAGAGTAGAACAGGGTAGGAATGAGCAGTTCTTC
CDR3: CASRVEQGRNEQFF

J: TRBJ2-2
V: TRBV29-1
size: once
D: TRBD1
DNA: TGCAGCGTTGCCGGGACAGGGGGTGCCGGGGAGCTGTTTTTT
CDR3: CSVAGTGGAGELFF

J: TRBJ1-2
V: TRBV18
size: once
D: .
DNA: TGTGCCAGCTCACCACCCCAGACAGGTCGAGCTAACTATGGCTACACCTTC
CDR3: CASSPPQTGRANYGYTF

J: TRBJ1-5
V: TRBV18
size: once
D: .
DNA: TGTGCCAGCTCACCACGGTCCAGGGAACATCAGCCCCAGCATTTT
CDR3: CASSPRSREHQPQHF

J: TRBJ1-6
V: TRBV9
size: .
D: TRBD1
DNA: TGTGCCAGCAGTAGACAGGGCCAAAATTCACCCCTCCACTTT
CDR3: CASSRQGQNSPLHF

J: TRBJ1-2
V: TRBV18
size: .
D: .
DNA: TGTGCCAGCTCACCACAGGGAGCTAACTATGGCTACACCTTC
CDR3: CASSPQGANYGYTF

J: TRBJ2-7
V: TRBV7-6
size: many
D: .
DNA: TGTGCCAGCAGCTTACAGGGAGGCGAGCAGTACTTC
CDR3: CASSLQGGEQYF

J: TRBJ2-1
V: TRBV5-5
size: .
D: .
DNA: TGTGCCAGCAGCTTGGAGATTAGAGACAATGAGCAGTTCTTC
CDR3: CASSLEIRDNEQFF